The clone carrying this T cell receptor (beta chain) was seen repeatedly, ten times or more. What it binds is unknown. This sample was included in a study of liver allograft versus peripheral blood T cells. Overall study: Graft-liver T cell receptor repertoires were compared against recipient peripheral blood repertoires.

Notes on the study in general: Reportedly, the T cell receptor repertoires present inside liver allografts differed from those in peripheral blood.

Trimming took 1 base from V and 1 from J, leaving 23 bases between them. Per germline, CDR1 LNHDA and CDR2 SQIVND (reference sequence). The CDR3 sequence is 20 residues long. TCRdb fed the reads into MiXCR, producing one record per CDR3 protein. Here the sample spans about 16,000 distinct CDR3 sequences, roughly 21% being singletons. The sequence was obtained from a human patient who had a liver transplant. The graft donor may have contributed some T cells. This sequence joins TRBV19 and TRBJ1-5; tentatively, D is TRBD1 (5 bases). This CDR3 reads CASSIVGSWTTTLSNQPQHF. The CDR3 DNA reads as TGTGCCAGTAGTATAGTTGGTAGTTGGACAACAACCTTAAGCAATCAGCCCCAGCATTTT.